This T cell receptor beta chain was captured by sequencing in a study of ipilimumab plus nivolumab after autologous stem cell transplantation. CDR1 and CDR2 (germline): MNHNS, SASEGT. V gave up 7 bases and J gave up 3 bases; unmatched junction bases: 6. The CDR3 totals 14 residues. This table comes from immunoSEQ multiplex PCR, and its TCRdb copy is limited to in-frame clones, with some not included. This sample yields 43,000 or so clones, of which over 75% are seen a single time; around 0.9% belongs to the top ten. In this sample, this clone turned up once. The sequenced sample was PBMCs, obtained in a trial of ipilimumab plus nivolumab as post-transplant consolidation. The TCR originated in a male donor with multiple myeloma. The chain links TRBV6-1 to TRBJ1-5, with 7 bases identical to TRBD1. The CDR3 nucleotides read TGTGCCAGCAAGGAAGGACAGGTCAATCAGCCCCAGCATTTT. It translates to CASKEGQVNQPQHF.